Presented here are 24 T cell receptor beta chains from one specimen sequenced in a study of blood T cell repertoires in COVID-19. Repertoires were generated with immunoSEQ multiplex PCR, while TCRdb's copy carries only in-frame clones and drops some. The top ten clones hold about 2.4% of a sample with roughly 150,000 clones, less than 90% of them seen once. The sequenced sample consisted of peripheral blood. Every receptor here comes from a woman in her 70s with acute or convalescent COVID-19.

This clone was counted once. The V call is TRBV4-3, the J call TRBJ1-4; D is unresolved. With 0 bases removed from V and 0 bases from J, the gap between germline ends came to 11 bases. The CDR3 totals 17 residues. Per germline, CDR1 LGHNA and CDR2 YSLEER. CDR3 DNA: TGCGCCAGCAGCCAAGACCCTAGACCAGCAACTAATGAAAAACTGTTTTTT. Translation gives CASSQDPRPATNEKLFF.

The V call is TRBV7-9, the J call TRBJ1-6, with 9 bases fitting TRBD1. This CDR3 spans 15 amino acids. The trim removed 5 bases at V and 7 bases at J, leaving 6 bases unmatched. CDR1 is SEHNR and CDR2 is FQNEAQ in the germline V gene (reference sequence). CDR3 sequence (DNA): TGTGCCAGCAGCAAGGGACAGGGAATAAATTCACCCCTCCACTTT. It specifies CASSKGQGINSPLHF.

The V gene is TRBV18, the J gene TRBJ1-4, with a tentative D call TRBD1 (5 bases). V was clipped by 4 bases and J by 11 bases, with 14 bases between them. The CDR3 has 13 amino acids. CDR1 KGHSH and CDR2 LQKENI come from the germline V gene. CDR3 residues: CASSQTGLSKLFF. The CDR3 DNA reads TGTGCCAGCTCACAAACAGGCCTTTCCAAACTGTTTTTT.

The chain joins TRBV13 to TRBJ2-7; 7 nucleotides agree with TRBD1. The CDR3 runs 14 residues. Germline values: CDR1 PRHDT, CDR2 FYEKMQ (reference sequence). The V and J ends lost 5 bases and 3 bases, in that order; junction bases with no gene match: 7. CDR3 residues: CASSLSTGYYEQYF. In DNA, the CDR3 is TGTGCCAGCAGCCTATCGACAGGGTACTACGAGCAGTACTTC.

This clone has a single count. The chain employs TRBV6-5 and TRBJ1-4, with a tentative D call TRBD1 (6 bases). In germline, CDR1 is MNHEY, CDR2 SVGAGI. The CDR3 extends over 15 amino acids. The germline V and J ends were trimmed by 6 bases and 10 bases, with 21 bases remaining between them. The CDR3 DNA is TGTGCCAGCAGAAGGGGACCGGGGGGCACGGGAAAACTGTTTTTT. This encodes CASRRGPGGTGKLFF.

The CDR3 spells CASRRQGIGTEAFF. The CDR3 DNA follows: TGTGCCAGCAGGAGACAGGGAATCGGCACTGAAGCTTTCTTT. The chain couples TRBV2 to TRBJ1-1; TRBD1 agrees at 7 bases. Trimming removed 6 bases from V and 4 bases from J; junction bases left unmatched: 8. Germline V lookup: CDR1 SNHLY, CDR2 FYNNEI. This CDR3 spans 14 amino acids. Complete variable domain (other parts from reference TRBV2 and TRBJ1-1): EPEVTQTPSHQVTQMGQEVILRCVPISNHLYFYWYRQILGQKVEFLVSFYNNEISEKSEIFDDQFSVERPDGSNFTLKIRSTKLEDSAMYFCASRRQGIGTEAFFGQGTRLTVV.

V gene TRBV6-6 combines with J gene TRBJ2-7; 9 bases agree with TRBD1. The length of the CDR3 is 13 residues. V dropped 6 bases and J dropped 6; count of bases not matched to a gene: 6. Germline CDR1 MNHNY, CDR2 SVGAGI (reference sequence). The CDR3 spells CASRRQGGSEQYF. CDR3 in DNA: TGTGCCAGCAGGCGACAGGGGGGATCCGAGCAGTACTTC.

The J gene is TRBJ2-2, the V gene TRBV7-2; 10 bases match TRBD2. The germline V gene encodes CDR1 SGHTA and CDR2 FQGNSA. The V segment lost 0 bases and the J segment 6 bases; nucleotides outside the gene matches: 1. The CDR3 spans 15 residues. CDR3 bases: TGTGCCAGCAGCTTAGCCAGCGGGGGGGCCGGGGAGCTGTTTTTT. Translation gives CASSLASGGAGELFF.

The chain links TRBV18 to TRBJ1-6, with D possibly being TRBD1 (6 bases). Looked up from germline, CDR1 is KGHSH and CDR2 is LQKENI. Trimming removed 3 bases at V and 0 bases at J, with 15 bases between. This CDR3 has 18 residues. The CDR3 spells CASSPRQALSSYNSPLHF. CDR3 DNA: TGTGCCAGCTCACCGAGACAGGCCCTAAGCTCCTATAATTCACCCCTCCACTTT. The full variable domain, its missing parts supplied by reference TRBV18 and TRBJ1-6, is NAGVMQNPRHLVRRRGQEARLRCSPMKGHSHVYWYRQLPEEGLKFMVYLQKENIIDESGMPKERFSAEFPKEGPSILRIQQVVRGDSAAYFCASSPRQALSSYNSPLHFGNGTRLTVT.

This clone appeared a single time. The V call is TRBV28, the J call TRBJ2-7; the D gene is possibly TRBD1 (5 bases). This CDR3 region has 11 residues. Trimming removed 10 bases at V and 5 bases at J, with 12 bases between. From germline, CDR1 is MDHEN and CDR2 SYDVKM. The CDR3, as DNA: TGTGCCATCCAGGGTATCCACGAGCAGTACGTC. It translates to CAIQGIHEQYV.

This rearrangement joins TRBV4-2 to TRBJ2-3; 7 nucleotides align to TRBD2. The germline CDR1 and CDR2 sequences are LGHNA and YNFKEQ. The CDR3 has 17 residues. The V segment lost 0 bases and the J segment 4 bases; nucleotides outside the gene matches: 10. CDR3 nucleotides: TGTGCCAGCAGCCAAGATTTCCGGGGGAGGGAATCAGATACGCAGTATTTT. Protein product: CASSQDFRGRESDTQYF.

CDR3 loop: CASSQDLDSPNEKLFF. CDR3 bases: TGTGCCAGCAGCCAAGATTTGGACAGTCCTAATGAAAAACTGTTTTTT. The V call is TRBV3-1 (or the pseudogene TRBV3-2), the J call TRBJ1-4, with D possibly matching TRBD1 (6 bases). The germline gives CDR1 LGHDT, CDR2 YNNKEL (reference sequence). This CDR3 has 16 residues. Trimming removed 0 bases from V and 3 bases from J, with 11 bases in between.

V gene TRBV9 combines with J gene TRBJ1-2; D remains unclear. Germline CDR1 SGDLS, CDR2 YYNGEE. The length of the CDR3 is 10 residues. Trimming shortened V by 7 bases and J by 4 bases, and 5 bases separated the two germline ends. The CDR3 bases are TGTGCCAGCTACGGCTATGGCTACACCTTC. Translated: CASYGYGYTF.

This chain connects TRBV6-5 to TRBJ2-1; D is possibly TRBD2 (5 bases). The germline CDR1 and CDR2 sequences are MNHEY and SVGAGI. This CDR3 spans 13 amino acids. With 6 bases removed from V and 8 bases from J, the gap between germline ends came to 14 bases. CDR3 DNA sequence: TGTGCCAGCAGGGCGGGCCTTCCGGATGAGCAGTTCTTC. Amino acids: CASRAGLPDEQFF.

This chain joins TRBV7-2 and TRBJ1-1; 7 nucleotides agree with TRBD1. The CDR3 length is 15 residues. Per germline, CDR1 SGHTA and CDR2 FQGNSA. V lost 5 bases to trimming and J lost 2 bases; unmatched junction nucleotides: 8. In nucleotides, the CDR3 is TGTGCCAGCAGCGTAATCGGGACAGCAAACACTGAAGCTTTCTTT. Protein sequence: CASSVIGTANTEAFF.

This sequence joins TRBV24-1 and TRBJ2-1, with 7 bases fitting TRBD1. Trimming at V came to 3 bases and at J to 2 bases, leaving 9 bases not matched to a gene. The V gene's germline CDR1 is KGHDR and CDR2 SFDVKD. This CDR3 comprises 17 residues. The CDR3 is CATSDPTGSNPYNEQFF. The CDR3 bases are TGTGCCACCAGTGATCCGACAGGGTCAAATCCCTACAATGAGCAGTTCTTC.

The V call is TRBV3-1 (or the pseudogene TRBV3-2), the J call TRBJ1-1; D is possibly TRBD1 (6 bases). V was trimmed by 3 bases and J by 4 bases, leaving 9 bases between them. Looked up from germline, CDR1 is LGHDT and CDR2 is YNNKEL (reference sequence). This CDR3 is 13 amino acids long. The CDR3 loop is CASSQDSSTEAFF. Here the CDR3 DNA reads TGTGCCAGCAGCCAGGACAGTTCCACTGAAGCTTTCTTT.

This clone appeared once. The chain recombines TRBV21-1 with TRBJ2-5; the D segment call TRBD1 is taken from the table without a DNA check. TRBV21-1 is deemed a pseudogene. The CDR3 is 13 amino acids. The DNA of the CDR3 is TGTGCCAGCATCCAGGGGAGAGAAGAGACCCAGTACTTC. Protein product: CASIQGREETQYF.

This clone was recorded once. V gene TRBV6-1 combines with J gene TRBJ1-6; D unclear. This CDR3 region has 16 residues. Germline CDR1 is MNHNS and CDR2 is SASEGT. V dropped 0 bases and J dropped 3 bases, with 9 bases sitting between them. The CDR3 region has the DNA TGTGCCAGCAGTGAAGCGCCAGGACTCTATAATTCACCCCTCCACTTT. Its protein product is CASSEAPGLYNSPLHF.

The chain recombines TRBV7-2 with TRBJ1-6; unclear D gene. The CDR3 runs to 15 residues. The germline CDR1 and CDR2 sequences are SGHTA and FQGNSA. Trimming took off 1 base at V and 7 bases at J, with 11 bases between the two ends. This chain's CDR3 is CASSLGARMNSPLHF. CDR3 sequence (DNA): TGTGCCAGCAGCTTAGGGGCCAGGATGAATTCACCCCTCCACTTT.

The CDR3 sequence: CASSWGVSDSYEQYV. The CDR3 bases are TGTGCCAGCAGCTGGGGGGTGAGCGACTCCTACGAGCAGTACGTC. The chain links TRBV5-8 to TRBJ2-7, with a weak D call TRBD2 (6 bases). The CDR3 extends over 15 amino acids. V was clipped by 3 bases and J by 0 bases, with 13 bases between them. The germline CDR1 and CDR2 sequences are SGHTS and YDEGEE.

This clone was found once. This sequence joins TRBV5-1 and TRBJ2-1, with 8 bases matching TRBD2. Germline-derived CDR1 and CDR2 are SGHRS and YFSETQ. The CDR3 runs to 16 residues. Trimming removed 4 bases from V and 8 bases from J; junction bases left unmatched: 14. The DNA for the CDR3 is TGCGCCAGCAGCCCCTCCCCTGGCGGGGGGCGAGATGAGCAGTTCTTC. Translating it yields CASSPSPGGGRDEQFF.

V is TRBV7-9 and J is TRBJ1-3; no firm D call. Trimming removed 8 bases from V and 4 bases from J, with 18 bases in between. There are 15 residues in the CDR3. In germline, CDR1 is SEHNR, CDR2 FQNEAQ (reference sequence). The CDR3 loop reads CASASRRGLGNTIYF. Here the CDR3 DNA reads TGTGCCAGCGCCTCCAGGCGTGGTTTAGGAAACACCATATATTTT.

The V call is TRBV11-2, the J call TRBJ2-1; possible D gene TRBD1, 7 bases. V lost 5 bases and J 4 bases, leaving 15 bases between the germline ends. The CDR3 totals 15 residues. In germline, CDR1 is SGHAT, CDR2 FQNNGV. DNA of the CDR3: TGTGCCAGCAGCATGGAGGGGGCCAATTACAATGAGCAGTTCTTC. Translating gives CASSMEGANYNEQFF.